Below, one TCR beta chain is given with its context. Methods used by the authors: Estimation of nucleated cell counts relied on the amplification of reference gene primers. TCRdb's copy holds only in-frame clones and misses some; the assay was immunoSEQ multiplex PCR. The DNA was the basis for D and trimming; V, J and clone size are from that table. The sample lists about 140,000 clones, over 70% occurring once. These data are taken from a study of blood T cell repertoires in COVID-19. About the study: Researchers got acute and convalescent COVID-19 samples from the United States, Italy and Spain.

V was clipped by 0 bases and J by 3 bases, with 7 bases between them. This CDR3 spans 14 amino acids. Germline assignment: CDR1 SGDLS and CDR2 YYNGEE. The rearrangement uses TRBV9 and TRBJ1-5; D gene unclear. Material for sequencing was peripheral blood. This TCR derives from a woman aged 60 to 75 with acute or convalescent COVID-19. The CDR3 reads CASSVGTVNQPQHF. CDR3 nucleotide sequence: TGTGCCAGCAGCGTAGGAACAGTCAATCAGCCCCAGCATTTT.